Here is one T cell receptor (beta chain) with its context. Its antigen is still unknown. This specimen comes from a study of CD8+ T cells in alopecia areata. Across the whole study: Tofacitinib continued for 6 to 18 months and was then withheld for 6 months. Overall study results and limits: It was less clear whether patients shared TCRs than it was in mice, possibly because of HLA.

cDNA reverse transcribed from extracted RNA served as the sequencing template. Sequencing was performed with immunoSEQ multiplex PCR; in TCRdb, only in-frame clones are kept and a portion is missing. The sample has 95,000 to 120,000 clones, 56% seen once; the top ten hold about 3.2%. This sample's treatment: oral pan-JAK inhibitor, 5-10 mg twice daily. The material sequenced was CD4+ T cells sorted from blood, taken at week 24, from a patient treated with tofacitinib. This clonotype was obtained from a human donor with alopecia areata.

CDR3 loop: CASSSSGPNEQFF. The CDR3 DNA reads TGTGCCAGCTCATCCTCTGGCCCCAATGAGCAGTTCTTC. The J gene is TRBJ2-1, the V gene TRBV18; D is uncertain. There are 13 residues in the CDR3. The germline V and J ends were trimmed by 5 bases and 6 bases, with 11 bases remaining between them. Germline lookup yields CDR1 KGHSH and CDR2 LQKENI.